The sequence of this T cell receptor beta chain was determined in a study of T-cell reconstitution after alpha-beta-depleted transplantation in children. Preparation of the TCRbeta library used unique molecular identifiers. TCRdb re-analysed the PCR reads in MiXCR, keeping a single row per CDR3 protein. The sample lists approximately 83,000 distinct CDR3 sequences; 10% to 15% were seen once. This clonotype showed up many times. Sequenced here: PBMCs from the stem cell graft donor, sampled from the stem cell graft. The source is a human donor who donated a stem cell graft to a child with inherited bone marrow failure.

This chain's CDR3 is CASSNTGNTIYF. CDR3 coding DNA: TGTGCCAGCAGTAATACTGGAAACACCATATATTTT. The genes are TRBV12-3 or TRBV12-4 and TRBJ1-3; no firm D call. This CDR3 is 12 amino acids long. V was shortened by 5 bases and J by 2 bases, with 4 bases between the two germline ends.